The 27 T cell receptor beta chains listed next were all sequenced from one sample in a study of T cell changes during pregnancy in multiple sclerosis. Profiled with immunoSEQ multiplex PCR; TCRdb holds only in-frame clones, not every one. The sample carries approximately 130,000 clones, approximately 93% recorded once. The starting material was peripheral blood, obtained before pregnancy. The origin of the receptors is a female donor with multiple sclerosis, enrolled in a pregnancy study.

The J gene is TRBJ2-3, the V gene TRBV5-1, with D possibly being TRBD1 (6 bases). The CDR3 extends over 14 amino acids. Germline CDR1 and CDR2: SGHRS and YFSETQ. Trimming removed 4 bases from V and 2 bases from J, with 11 bases in between. CDR3 amino acids: CASSQTGATDTQYF. CDR3 sequence (DNA): TGCGCCAGCAGCCAGACAGGCGCCACAGATACGCAGTATTTT.

V gene TRBV11-2 combines with J gene TRBJ1-3, with unresolved D. V was trimmed by 1 base and J by 0 bases, leaving 4 bases between them. The germline V gene has CDR1 SGHAT and CDR2 FQNNGV. The CDR3 covers 14 residues. As DNA, the CDR3 is TGTGCCAGCAGCTTAGGGAGCTCTGGAAACACCATATATTTT. This gives the protein CASSLGSSGNTIYF. Looking up the rest from reference TRBV11-2 and TRBJ1-3 gives the full variable domain: EAGVAQSPRYKIIEKRQSVAFWCNPISGHATLYWYQQILGQGPKLLIQFQNNGVVDDSQLPKDRFSAERLKGVDSTLKIQPAKLEDSAVYLCASSLGSSGNTIYFGEGSWLTVV.

V gene TRBV9 combines with J gene TRBJ1-3, with D unresolved. Germline values: CDR1 SGDLS, CDR2 YYNGEE. Deletions cut 0 bases from V and 1 base from J, with 17 bases between. The CDR3 loop spans 18 amino acids. Here the CDR3 DNA reads TGTGCCAGCAGCGTAGAGCCCGCGGGTGGGGTTTCTGGAAACACCATATATTTT. It codes for CASSVEPAGGVSGNTIYF.

This chain joins TRBV29-1 and TRBJ1-2; tentative D call: TRBD1 (5 bases). This CDR3 is built from 12 residues. The germline CDR1 and CDR2 sequences are SQVTM and ANQGSEA. Trimming left V 0 bases short and J 5 bases short, with 7 bases between. In DNA form, the CDR3 reads TGCAGCGTTGAAGAGACAGATTATGGCTACACCTTC. It yields the protein CSVEETDYGYTF.

V and J are TRBV10-2 and TRBJ2-3; 9 bases are a match to TRBD2. CDR3 length: 16 amino acids. Germline V gives CDR1 WSHSY, CDR2 SAAADI. V shed 8 bases and J 3 bases; nucleotides not matched to a gene: 12. CDR3 in DNA: TGCGCCAGCGGGGAGGGGAGCGGGAGGTCGACAGATACGCAGTATTTT. Translating gives CASGEGSGRSTDTQYF.

The gene calls are TRBV30 and TRBJ2-2; 8 nucleotides match TRBD1. Germline V lookup: CDR1 GTSNPN, CDR2 SVGIG (reference sequence). The V and J ends lost 2 bases and 0 bases, in that order; junction bases with no gene match: 11. The CDR3 is 18 amino acids. The DNA for the CDR3 is TGTGCCTGGAGTAAGTCCCGGACAGGGCCCACGAACACCGGGGAGCTGTTTTTT. Its translation: CAWSKSRTGPTNTGELFF.

This clone was counted a few times. V gene TRBV5-1 combines with J gene TRBJ1-1, with 10 bases that match TRBD1. This CDR3 has 14 residues. V gave up 3 bases and J gave up 1 base; unmatched junction bases: 0. The germline V gene has CDR1 SGHRS and CDR2 YFSETQ. The CDR3 loop reads CASSWDRGNTEAFF. The CDR3 DNA follows: TGCGCCAGCAGCTGGGACAGGGGGAACACTGAAGCTTTCTTT. Looking up the rest from reference TRBV5-1 and TRBJ1-1 gives the full variable domain: KAGVTQTPRYLIKTRGQQVTLSCSPISGHRSVSWYQQTPGQGLQFLFEYFSETQRNKGNFPGRFSGRQFSNSRSEMNVSTLELGDSALYLCASSWDRGNTEAFFGQGTRLTVV.

The chain carries TRBV5-1 and TRBJ1-1; weak D call: TRBD1 (5 bases). Germline lookup yields CDR1 SGHRS and CDR2 YFSETQ. The CDR3 extends over 14 amino acids. The ends were cut back, 2 bases at V and 2 bases at J, with 10 bases in the middle. The CDR3 nucleotides read TGCGCCAGCAGCTTAGCAGGGTCAAACACTGAAGCTTTCTTT. It encodes CASSLAGSNTEAFF.

This rearrangement joins TRBV7-9 to TRBJ1-1; D call uncertain. This CDR3 has 13 amino acids. Germline V CDR1 and CDR2: SEHNR, FQNEAQ (reference sequence). Trimming stripped 5 bases from V and 10 bases from J, with 17 bases between. In DNA, the CDR3 is TGTGCCAGCAGCCCCGACTTACGAGTGGGAGCTTTCTTT. The encoded protein is CASSPDLRVGAFF.

The chain has TRBV30 and TRBJ2-7; weak D call: TRBD1 (5 bases). Trimming cost V 5 bases and J 5 bases, with 19 bases left between them. This CDR3 has 14 residues. The germline gives CDR1 GTSNPN, CDR2 SVGIG (reference sequence). The CDR3 nucleotides are TGTGCCTGGGCCCGTTTGCCAGGGTCCAACGAGCAGTACTTC. This sequence encodes CAWARLPGSNEQYF. The full variable domain, completed using reference TRBV30 and TRBJ2-7, is SQTIHQWPATLVQPVGSPLSLECTVEGTSNPNLYWYRQAAGRGLQLLFYSVGIGQISSEVPQNLSASRPQDRQFILSSKKLLLSDSGFYLCAWARLPGSNEQYFGPGTRLTVT.

This clone was recorded only once. The V gene is TRBV6-1, the J gene TRBJ2-7; perhaps TRBD2 as D (5 bases). V was shortened by 6 bases and J by 4 bases, with 19 bases between the two germline ends. The CDR3 has 15 amino acids. CDR1 MNHNS and CDR2 SASEGT come from the germline V gene. This CDR3 is CASSHLGEGRYEQYF. The CDR3 region has the DNA TGTGCCAGCAGCCACTTAGGTGAGGGCCGATACGAGCAGTACTTC.

The chain carries TRBV19 and TRBJ2-3, with TRBD2 matching over 10 bases. J gave up 0 bases and V 3 bases, and 3 bases lay outside the gene matches. From germline, CDR1 is LNHDA and CDR2 SQIVND (reference sequence). The CDR3 spans 16 residues. CDR3 residues: CASSIGLAESTDTQYF. Here the CDR3 DNA reads TGTGCCAGTAGTATCGGACTAGCGGAAAGCACAGATACGCAGTATTTT.

The J gene is TRBJ1-5, the V gene TRBV19, with a weak D call TRBD1 (6 bases). Trimming took 9 bases from V and 12 from J, leaving 18 bases between them. The CDR3 spans 12 residues. The germline CDR1 and CDR2 sequences are LNHDA and SQIVND (reference sequence). The CDR3 region is CASRGDGGVQHF. The CDR3 DNA sequence: TGTGCCAGCAGGGGTGATGGGGGGGTCCAGCATTTT.

The chain employs TRBV21-1 and TRBJ1-3. TRBV21-1 is labeled a pseudogene. This CDR3 spans 10 amino acids. The CDR3 DNA reads as TGTGCCAGCAGATTCCGACGGGGATATTTT. Residues: CASRFRRGYF.

The rearrangement joins TRBV16 to TRBJ2-1; 7 positions agree with TRBD2. With V trimmed by 4 bases and J by 9 bases, 12 bases remained unmatched. Germline CDR1 KGHSY, CDR2 FQNENV. This CDR3 has 15 residues. The CDR3 coding sequence is TGTGCCAGCAGCCGGACTGGCGGGAGAGGTGGTGAGCAGTTCTTC. Its translation: CASSRTGGRGGEQFF.

The V and J genes are TRBV27 and TRBJ2-5, with D tentatively TRBD1 (6 bases). CDR1 MNHEY and CDR2 SMNVEV come from the germline V gene (reference sequence). CDR3 length: 13 residues. The V and J ends lost 2 bases and 7 bases respectively, with 11 bases between them. DNA of the CDR3: TGTGCCAGCAGTTTAGGGCAGGGGCGGACCCAGTACTTC. Its protein product is CASSLGQGRTQYF.

This chain joins TRBV27 and TRBJ2-5; maybe TRBD1 (6 bases). CDR3 size: 13 residues. Germline CDR1 is MNHEY and CDR2 is SMNVEV (reference sequence). The V and J ends lost 0 bases and 5 bases respectively, with 7 bases between them. In DNA form, the CDR3 reads TGTGCCAGCAGTTTATCCAGGGGTGAGACCCAGTACTTC. Encoded protein: CASSLSRGETQYF.

V usage is TRBV9 and J usage is TRBJ2-3; 10 bases map to TRBD2. CDR3 length equals 16 residues. J was trimmed by 2 bases and V by 0 bases; bases with no gene match: 3. Germline lookup yields CDR1 SGDLS and CDR2 YYNGEE. The CDR3 reads CASSVGTSGITDTQYF. The CDR3 bases are TGTGCCAGCAGCGTAGGGACTAGCGGAATCACAGATACGCAGTATTTT.

The chain links TRBV28 to TRBJ2-2; 15 nucleotides match TRBD2. There are 19 residues in the CDR3. Germline-derived CDR1 and CDR2 are MDHEN and SYDVKM. V was pared by 6 bases and J by 5 bases, with 13 bases of the junction left unmatched. The CDR3 spells CASSPPGLAGGPYTGELFF. The CDR3 DNA is TGTGCCAGCAGCCCTCCTGGACTAGCGGGAGGGCCCTATACCGGGGAGCTGTTTTTT.

The chain joins TRBV6-5 to TRBJ1-3, with a tentative D call TRBD1 (5 bases). Germline-derived CDR1 and CDR2 are MNHEY and SVGAGI. CDR3 length: 16 residues. V was pared by 2 bases and J by 0 bases, with 11 bases between. This chain's CDR3 is CASSYGAPSSGNTIYF. The CDR3 DNA is TGTGCCAGCAGTTACGGGGCTCCCAGCTCTGGAAACACCATATATTTT.

The chain carries TRBV5-1 and TRBJ2-2; the match to TRBD2 covers 10 bases. The CDR3 contains 17 residues. V trimming: 2 bases; J trimming: 0 bases; junction bases outside the gene matches: 4. The germline V gene has CDR1 SGHRS and CDR2 YFSETQ. The CDR3 protein is CASSFSSGGANTGELFF. In DNA form, the CDR3 reads TGCGCCAGCAGCTTTTCTAGCGGGGGTGCGAACACCGGGGAGCTGTTTTTT. The full variable domain, its missing parts supplied by reference TRBV5-1 and TRBJ2-2, is KAGVTQTPRYLIKTRGQQVTLSCSPISGHRSVSWYQQTPGQGLQFLFEYFSETQRNKGNFPGRFSGRQFSNSRSEMNVSTLELGDSALYLCASSFSSGGANTGELFFGEGSRLTVL.

The CDR3 DNA is TGCGCCAGCAGCCAAGATAGCGGGAGGGGGGGCGGCAGCGGGGACAATGAGCAGTTCTTC. This gives the protein CASSQDSGRGGGSGDNEQFF. The chain carries TRBV4-1 and TRBJ2-1, with 11 bases that match TRBD2. Germline CDR1 MGHRA, CDR2 YSYEKL. There are 20 residues in the CDR3. V shed 0 bases and J 5 bases; nucleotides not matched to a gene: 15.

The V gene is TRBV6-1, the J gene TRBJ1-1; no clear D gene. Trimming removed 6 bases at V and 1 base at J, with 9 bases between. CDR1 is MNHNS, CDR2 SASEGT, per germline. The CDR3 covers 13 residues. DNA for the CDR3: TGTGCCAGCAGGAATACACCGAACACTGAAGCTTTCTTT. It codes for CASRNTPNTEAFF.

The CDR3 here is CASSSERDFGTGELFF. The CDR3 coding sequence is TGTGCCAGCAGCTCTGAGCGGGACTTCGGAACCGGGGAGCTGTTTTTT. This chain links TRBV5-6 with TRBJ2-2; 7 bases map to TRBD2. This CDR3 has 16 residues. V trimming: 3 bases; J trimming: 5 bases; junction bases outside the gene matches: 10. Germline CDR1 SGHDT, CDR2 YYEEEE.

The chain employs TRBV29-1 and TRBJ1-1; D may be TRBD1 (5 bases). This CDR3 comprises 13 residues. Trimming cost V 5 bases and J 0 bases, with 10 bases left between them. The germline CDR1 and CDR2 sequences are SQVTM and ANQGSEA. The CDR3 region has the DNA TGCAGCGTTAAGGCAGGGCTGAACACTGAAGCTTTCTTT. Protein product: CSVKAGLNTEAFF. The full variable domain, rest sourced from reference TRBV29-1 and TRBJ1-1, is SAVISQKPSRDICQRGTSLTIQCQVDSQVTMMFWYRQQPGQSLTLIATANQGSEATYESGFVIDKFPISRPNLTFSTLTVSNMSPEDSSIYLCSVKAGLNTEAFFGQGTRLTVV.

The chain couples TRBV28 to TRBJ1-2; D is unresolved. The V end lost 1 base, the J end lost 9 bases, and 6 bases lay between the germline ends. The CDR3 runs 11 residues. Germline CDR1 is MDHEN and CDR2 is SYDVKM. The CDR3 loop is CASSLSDSYTF. The CDR3 nucleotides are TGTGCCAGCAGTTTATCTGACAGCTACACCTTC.

This clone was seen a single time. The chain uses TRBV27 and TRBJ1-1, with 11 positions matching TRBD1. This CDR3 region has 17 residues. CDR1 MNHEY and CDR2 SMNVEV come from the germline V gene (reference sequence). Trimming took 6 bases from V and 7 from J; bases not matched to a gene: 16. The CDR3 here is CASSQWGGTGGSLEAFF. CDR3 bases: TGTGCCAGCAGCCAATGGGGGGGGACAGGGGGGAGTCTTGAAGCTTTCTTT.